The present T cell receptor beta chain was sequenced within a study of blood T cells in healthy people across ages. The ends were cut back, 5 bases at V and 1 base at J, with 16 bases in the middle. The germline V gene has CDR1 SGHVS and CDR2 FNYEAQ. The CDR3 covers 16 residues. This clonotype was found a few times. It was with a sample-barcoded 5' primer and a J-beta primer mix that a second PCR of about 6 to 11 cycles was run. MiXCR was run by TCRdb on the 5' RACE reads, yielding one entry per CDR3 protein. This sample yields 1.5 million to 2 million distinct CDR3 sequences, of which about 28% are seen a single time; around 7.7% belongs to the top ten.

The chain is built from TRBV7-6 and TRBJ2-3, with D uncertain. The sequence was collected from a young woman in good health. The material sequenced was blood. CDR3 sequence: CASSRTRQVGTDTQYF. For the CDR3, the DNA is TGTGCCAGCAGCAGGACCAGGCAGGTGGGCACAGATACGCAGTATTTT. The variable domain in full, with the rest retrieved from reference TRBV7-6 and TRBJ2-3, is GAGVSQSPRYKVTKRGQDVALRCDPISGHVSLYWYRQALGQGPEFLTYFNYEAQQDKSGLPNDRFSAERPEGSISTLTIQRTEQRDSAMYRCASSRTRQVGTDTQYFGPGTRLTVL.